This T cell receptor (beta chain) stems from a study of CD8 T cells in ankylosing spondylitis. A single record per CDR3 protein comes from TCRdb applying MiXCR to the 5' RACE reads. The data contain 250,000 to 400,000 distinct CDR3 sequences, roughly 12% of them singletons. Germline V gives CDR1 DFQATT, CDR2 SNEGSKA (reference sequence). The CDR3 totals 13 residues. A remark on this clonotype: This may be a read error: a much more frequent sequence differs by one nucleotide.

Material for sequencing was blood, either unsorted or a sorted T cell fraction (not recorded which). The chain carries TRBV20-1 and TRBJ2-2, with 7 bases lining up with TRBD1. The receptor comes from a female donor with ankylosing spondylitis or in good health (not recorded which). The CDR3 is CSATHRGPGQLFF. The CDR3 nucleotides read TGCAGTGCAACCCACAGGGGCCCCGGGCAGCTGTTTTTT.